This TCR beta chain was observed in a study of blood T cell repertoires in COVID-19. V was clipped by 1 base and J by 3 bases, with 22 bases between them. CDR1 is SGHAT, CDR2 FQNNGV, per germline. CDR3 length equals 18 residues. The assay was immunoSEQ multiplex PCR, and TCRdb's table has in-frame clones only and misses some. Of tens of thousands of clones listed, more than 80% are singletons. The TCR sequence derives from a man between 25 and 39 years old with acute or convalescent COVID-19. Sequencing used peripheral blood. V is TRBV11-2 and J is TRBJ2-7; D ambiguous. CDR3 DNA: TGTGCCAGCAGCTTAGTTAGAGGCCGAATGGGTTTGGACTACGAGCAGTACTTC. Protein: CASSLVRGRMGLDYEQYF.